This record concerns one T cell receptor beta chain sequence. Its antigen is currently unknown. Investigators reverse transcribed all isolated RNA, so they sequenced expressed TCRB transcripts. Sequencing was performed with immunoSEQ multiplex PCR; in TCRdb, only in-frame clones are kept and a portion is missing. Altogether fewer than 250,000 clones are present, around an eighth being singletons, with the ten largest covering 0.026%. This record belongs to a study of beta chain features in type 1 diabetes. V lost 10 bases and J lost 7; bases outside the gene matches: 17. Germline V gene lookup returns CDR1 LNHDA and CDR2 SQIVND (reference sequence). The CDR3 runs 16 residues. Study outcomes and limitations: Moderate but significant shortening of TCRB CDR3s was recorded in all four CD4+ subsets from Type 1 diabetes patients. The naive, central memory and Treg TCRB repertoires showed an apparent similarity that was greater among patients than among healthy donors. Whether HLA type influences TCRB rearrangement remained unresolved here. Individuals with type 1 diabetes displayed fewer insertions and more deletions at VDJ junctions.

The sequence was collected from a middle-aged woman in good health. V usage is TRBV19 and J usage is TRBJ2-2; 8 bases are shared with TRBD2. The material sequenced was naive CD4+ T cells from blood. CDR3 loop: CATAGRGGYGDGELFF. As DNA, the CDR3 is TGTGCCACGGCGGGACGGGGGGGCTACGGAGACGGGGAGCTGTTTTTT. Full variable domain (rest looked up from reference TRBV19 and TRBJ2-2): DGGITQSPKYLFRKEGQNVTLSCEQNLNHDAMYWYRQDPGQGLRLIYYSQIVNDFQKGDIAEGYSVSREKKESFPLTVTSAQKNPTAFYLCATAGRGGYGDGELFFGEGSRLTVL.